One T cell receptor (beta chain) is described in this entry. The data are from a study of blood T cells in healthy people across ages. Each donor had around 11 milliliters of peripheral blood drawn. A second PCR of 7 to 11 cycles used a sample-barcoded 5' primer and a J-beta primer mix. TCRdb passed the 5' RACE reads through MiXCR, listing each CDR3 protein once. In the table there are almost 800,000 distinct CDR3 sequences, 55% to 70% of which are singletons. Germline lookup yields CDR1 DFQATT and CDR2 SNEGSKA (reference sequence). CDR3 length equals 15 residues. V trimming: 5 bases; J trimming: 2 bases; junction bases outside the gene matches: 10.

Sequenced input: blood. V gene TRBV20-1 combines with J gene TRBJ2-7; 9 bases line up with TRBD2. The clonotype originates from a man in his thirties or forties in good health. Here the CDR3 DNA reads TGCAGTGCTCCAGACCCTAGCGGGGCCGCCTACGAGCAGTACTTC. Its translation is CSAPDPSGAAYEQYF.